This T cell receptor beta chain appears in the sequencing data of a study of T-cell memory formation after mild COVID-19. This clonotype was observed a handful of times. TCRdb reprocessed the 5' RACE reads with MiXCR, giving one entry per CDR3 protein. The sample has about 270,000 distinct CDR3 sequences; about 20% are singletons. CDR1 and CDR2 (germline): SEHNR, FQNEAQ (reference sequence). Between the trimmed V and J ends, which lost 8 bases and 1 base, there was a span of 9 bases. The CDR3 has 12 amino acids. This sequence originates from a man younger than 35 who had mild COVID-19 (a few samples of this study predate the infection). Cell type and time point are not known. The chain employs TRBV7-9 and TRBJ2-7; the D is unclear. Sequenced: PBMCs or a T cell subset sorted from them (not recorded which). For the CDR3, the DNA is TGTGCCAGCTCACCAACGTCCTACGAGCAGTACTTC. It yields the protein CASSPTSYEQYF.